This T cell receptor (beta chain) was found in a study of CD8+ T cells in alopecia areata. In regard to this clone: As yet, its antigen is unknown.

General study findings and limits: The study found higher clonality in lesional than normal scalp, especially in alopecia totalis/universalis.

RNA was extracted and reverse transcribed into cDNA as the sequencing template. Profiling relied on immunoSEQ multiplex PCR, and the TCRdb table lists in-frame clones only, not all of them. The data contain around 60,000 clones, 44% of them singletons. The CDR3 spans 12 residues. V was cut by 5 bases and J by 7 bases, with 11 bases left in between. Germline lookup yields CDR1 SEHNR and CDR2 FQNEAQ (reference sequence). Sorting separated CD4+ and CD8+ T cells out of PBMCs. The chain joins TRBV7-9 to TRBJ2-5; a possible D gene is TRBD2 (5 bases). The source material was NKG2D-low CD8+ T cells sorted from blood. This receptor was identified in a human donor with alopecia areata. CDR3 residues: CASSTVRGTQYF. The CDR3 DNA reads TGTGCCAGCAGCACCGTTCGGGGGACCCAGTACTTC.